This T cell receptor (beta chain) stems from a study of CD8 T cells in ankylosing spondylitis. Study conclusions and caveats: As for the disease-linked clones, they showed a CD8+ phenotype and occurred at relatively low frequencies in peripheral blood. For ankylosing spondylitis blood, a TCR beta motif of several highly homologous variants appeared characteristic.

The ends were cut back, 6 bases at V and 2 bases at J, with 14 bases in the middle. Germline CDR1 reads MNHNS; CDR2 reads SASEGT. This CDR3 region has 16 residues. Each CDR3 protein gets one entry after TCRdb re-called the 5' RACE reads with MiXCR. Seen here are some 220,000 distinct CDR3 sequences, about 6.7% observed once, and the top ten hold around 14%. This clonotype was seen a few times. Its antigen is still unknown. The TCR comes from a male donor with ankylosing spondylitis. Source material: blood, either unsorted or a sorted T cell fraction (not recorded which). The rearrangement uses TRBV6-1 and TRBJ2-6, with D tentatively TRBD1 or TRBD2 (5 bases each). The CDR3 protein is CASSAGGGAGANVLTF. The DNA of the CDR3 is TGTGCCAGCAGCGCAGGTGGGGGAGCTGGGGCCAACGTCCTGACTTTC.